The source of this TCR beta chain is a study of cytomegalovirus exposure and HLA in healthy donors. Study-wide results and limits: A later analysis reportedly found that, within productive TCRs, an Asian-associated ancestry cluster had fewer N-insertions than the mean observed across the roughly 630 donors. According to the study, around 160 TCR beta chains were cytomegalovirus-associated.

Vbeta (60) and Jbeta (13) primers were used in the PCR. Data came from immunoSEQ multiplex PCR; TCRdb stores just in-frame clones and leaves some out. The sample records over 100,000 clones, roughly three quarters being singletons. Deletions cut 2 bases from V and 2 bases from J, with 11 bases between. The CDR3 contains 15 residues. Germline V gene sequence: CDR1 SEHNR, CDR2 FQNEAQ (reference sequence). On this clone: Its antigen is as yet unknown.

The chain uses TRBV7-9 and TRBJ2-3; D is ambiguous. The TCR originated in a woman aged 18-29 years in good health and CMV-seropositive. Sequenced material: PBMCs. The chain's CDR3 is CASSLPNTDTDTQYF. CDR3 nucleotides: TGTGCCAGCAGCTTACCAAACACAGACACAGATACGCAGTATTTT.